This TCR beta chain was captured in a study of T cell clonality in common variable immunodeficiency. Repertoires were generated with immunoSEQ multiplex PCR, while TCRdb's copy carries only in-frame clones and drops some. The sample counts about 44,000 clones, none seen once; the ten largest own over 9.5%. Heparinized whole blood, 5 to 8 ml, came from each donor. The CDR3 loop spans 13 amino acids. CDR1 and CDR2 from the germline V gene are MRHNA and SNTAGT. V gave up 3 bases and J gave up 3 bases; unmatched junction bases: 1. This clone occurred many times. Read coverage stops 3 residues before the CDR3 terminus; the germline J gene supplies the remainder.

Input material: peripheral blood mononuclear cells. V is TRBV6-4 and J is TRBJ2-5; the match to TRBD1 covers 7 bases. The receptor's source is a person between 18 and 70 years old in good health. CDR3 DNA, as far as it was read: TGTGCCAGCAGTGAAGGGACAGAAGAGACC. Translation: CASSEGTEET. The CDR3 as a whole reads CASSEGTEETQYF.